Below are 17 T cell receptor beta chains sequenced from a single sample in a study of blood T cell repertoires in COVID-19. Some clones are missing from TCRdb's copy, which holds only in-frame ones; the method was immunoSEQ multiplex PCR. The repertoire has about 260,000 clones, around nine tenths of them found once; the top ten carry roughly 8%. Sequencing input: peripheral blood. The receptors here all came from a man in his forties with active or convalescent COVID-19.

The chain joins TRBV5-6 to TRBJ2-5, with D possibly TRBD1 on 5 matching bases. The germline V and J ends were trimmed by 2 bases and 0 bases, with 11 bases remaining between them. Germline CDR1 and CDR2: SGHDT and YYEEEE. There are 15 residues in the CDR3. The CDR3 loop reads CASSFNRQYQETQYF. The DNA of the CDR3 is TGTGCCAGCAGCTTCAACAGGCAGTACCAAGAGACCCAGTACTTC.

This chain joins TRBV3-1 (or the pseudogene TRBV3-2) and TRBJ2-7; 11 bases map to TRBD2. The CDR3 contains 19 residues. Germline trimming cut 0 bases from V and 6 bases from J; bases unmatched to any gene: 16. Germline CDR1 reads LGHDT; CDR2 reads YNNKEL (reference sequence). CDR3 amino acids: CASSQDGKRYRLAGSEQYF. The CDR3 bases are TGTGCCAGCAGCCAAGATGGGAAAAGATATCGACTAGCGGGATCCGAGCAGTACTTC.

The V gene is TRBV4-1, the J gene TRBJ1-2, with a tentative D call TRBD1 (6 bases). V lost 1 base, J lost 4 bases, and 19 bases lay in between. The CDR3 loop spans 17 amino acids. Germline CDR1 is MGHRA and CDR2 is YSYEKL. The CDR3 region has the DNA TGCGCCAGCAGCCAAGGGGGTGGTGGAACAGGGACCTATGGCTACACCTTC. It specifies CASSQGGGGTGTYGYTF.

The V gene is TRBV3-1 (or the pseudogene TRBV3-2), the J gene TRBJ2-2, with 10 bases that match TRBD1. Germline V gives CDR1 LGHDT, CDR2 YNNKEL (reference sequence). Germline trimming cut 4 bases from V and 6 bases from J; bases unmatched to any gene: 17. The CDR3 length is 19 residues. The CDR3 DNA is TGTGCCAGCAGCCCATACCACCGGGACAGGGGTTTTTTCCCCGGGGAGCTGTTTTTT. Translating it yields CASSPYHRDRGFFPGELFF.

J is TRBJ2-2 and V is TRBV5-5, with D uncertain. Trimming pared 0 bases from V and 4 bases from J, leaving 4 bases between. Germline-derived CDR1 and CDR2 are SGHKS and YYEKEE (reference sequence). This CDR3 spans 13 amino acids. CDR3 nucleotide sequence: TGTGCCAGCAGCTTGGTGGCCACCGGGGAGCTGTTTTTT. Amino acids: CASSLVATGELFF.

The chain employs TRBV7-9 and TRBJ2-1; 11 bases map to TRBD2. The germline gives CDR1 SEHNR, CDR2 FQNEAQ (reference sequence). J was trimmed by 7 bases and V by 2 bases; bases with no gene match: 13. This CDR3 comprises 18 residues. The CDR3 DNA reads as TGTGCCAGCAGCTTACCGATAGATGGGACTAGCGGAACTAATGAGCAGTTCTTC. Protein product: CASSLPIDGTSGTNEQFF.

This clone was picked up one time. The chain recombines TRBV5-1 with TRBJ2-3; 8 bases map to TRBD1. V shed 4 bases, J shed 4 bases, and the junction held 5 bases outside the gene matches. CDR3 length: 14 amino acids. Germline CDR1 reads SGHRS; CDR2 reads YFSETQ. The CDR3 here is CASSLGQGADTQYF. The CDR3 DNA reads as TGCGCCAGCAGCCTCGGACAGGGCGCAGATACGCAGTATTTT.

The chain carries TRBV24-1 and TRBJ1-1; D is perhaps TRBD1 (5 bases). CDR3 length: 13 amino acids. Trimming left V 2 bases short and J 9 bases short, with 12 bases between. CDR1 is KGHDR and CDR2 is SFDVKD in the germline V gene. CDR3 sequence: CATSDSHAGQAFF. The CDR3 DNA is TGTGCCACCAGTGATTCACACGCAGGGCAAGCTTTCTTT.

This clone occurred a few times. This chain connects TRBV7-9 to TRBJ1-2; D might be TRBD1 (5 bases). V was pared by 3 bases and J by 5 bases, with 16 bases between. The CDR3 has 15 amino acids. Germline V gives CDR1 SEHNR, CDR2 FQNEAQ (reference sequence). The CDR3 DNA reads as TGTGCCAGCAGCTTTTCAACAGGAATTACTTATGGCTACACCTTC. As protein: CASSFSTGITYGYTF.

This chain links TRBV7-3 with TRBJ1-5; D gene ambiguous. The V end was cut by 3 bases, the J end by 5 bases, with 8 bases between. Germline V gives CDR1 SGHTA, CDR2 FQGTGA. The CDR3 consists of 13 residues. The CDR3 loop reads CASSLERDQPQHF. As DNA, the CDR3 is TGTGCCAGCAGCTTGGAGAGAGATCAGCCCCAGCATTTT. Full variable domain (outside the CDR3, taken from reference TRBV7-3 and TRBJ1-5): GAGVSQTPSNKVTEKGKYVELRCDPISGHTALYWYRQSLGQGPEFLIYFQGTGAADDSGLPNDRFFAVRPEGSVSTLKIQRTERGDSAVYLCASSLERDQPQHFGDGTRLSIL.

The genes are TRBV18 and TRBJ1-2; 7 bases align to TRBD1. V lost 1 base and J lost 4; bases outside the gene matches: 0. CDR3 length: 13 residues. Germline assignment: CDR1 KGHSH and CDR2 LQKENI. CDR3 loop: CASSPRDSYGYTF. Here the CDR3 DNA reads TGTGCCAGCTCACCACGGGACAGCTATGGCTACACCTTC. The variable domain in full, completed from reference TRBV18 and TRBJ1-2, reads NAGVMQNPRHLVRRRGQEARLRCSPMKGHSHVYWYRQLPEEGLKFMVYLQKENIIDESGMPKERFSAEFPKEGPSILRIQQVVRGDSAAYFCASSPRDSYGYTFGSGTRLTVV.

The CDR3 protein is CAGGGDNEQFF. CDR3 DNA sequence: TGTGCTGGAGGAGGGGACAATGAGCAGTTCTTC. The V and J genes are TRBV19 and TRBJ2-1, with a weak D call TRBD2 (6 bases). The CDR3 has 11 amino acids. CDR1 is LNHDA, CDR2 SQIVND, per germline (reference sequence).

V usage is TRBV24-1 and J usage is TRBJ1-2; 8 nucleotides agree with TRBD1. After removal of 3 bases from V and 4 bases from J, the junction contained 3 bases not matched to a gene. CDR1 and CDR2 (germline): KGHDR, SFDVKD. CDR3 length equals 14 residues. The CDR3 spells CATSDPDRAYGYTF. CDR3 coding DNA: TGTGCCACCAGTGATCCGGACAGGGCCTATGGCTACACCTTC.

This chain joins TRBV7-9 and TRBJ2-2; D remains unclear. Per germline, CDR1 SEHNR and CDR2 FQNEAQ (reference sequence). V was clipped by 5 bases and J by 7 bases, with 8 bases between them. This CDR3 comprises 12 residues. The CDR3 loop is CASSGLNGELFF. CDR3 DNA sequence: TGTGCCAGCAGCGGCCTCAACGGGGAGCTGTTTTTT.

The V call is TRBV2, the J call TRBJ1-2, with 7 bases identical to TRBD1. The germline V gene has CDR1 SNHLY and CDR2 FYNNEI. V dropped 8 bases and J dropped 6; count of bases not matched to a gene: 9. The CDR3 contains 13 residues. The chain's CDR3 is CASPPRGQNGYTF. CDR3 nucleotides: TGTGCCAGCCCGCCACGGGGACAGAATGGCTACACCTTC.

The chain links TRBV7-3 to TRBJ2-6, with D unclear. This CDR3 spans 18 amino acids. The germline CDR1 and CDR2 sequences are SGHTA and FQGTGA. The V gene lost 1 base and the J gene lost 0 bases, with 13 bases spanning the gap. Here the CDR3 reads CASSLIPKRGSGANVLTF. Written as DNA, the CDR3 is TGTGCCAGCAGCTTAATCCCGAAGAGAGGCTCTGGGGCCAACGTCCTGACTTTC.

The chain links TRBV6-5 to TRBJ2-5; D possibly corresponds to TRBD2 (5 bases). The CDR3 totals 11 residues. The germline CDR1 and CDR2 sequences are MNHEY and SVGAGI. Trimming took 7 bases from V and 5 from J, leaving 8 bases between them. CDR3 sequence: CASTGMETQYF. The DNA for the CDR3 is TGTGCCAGCACCGGGATGGAGACCCAGTACTTC.